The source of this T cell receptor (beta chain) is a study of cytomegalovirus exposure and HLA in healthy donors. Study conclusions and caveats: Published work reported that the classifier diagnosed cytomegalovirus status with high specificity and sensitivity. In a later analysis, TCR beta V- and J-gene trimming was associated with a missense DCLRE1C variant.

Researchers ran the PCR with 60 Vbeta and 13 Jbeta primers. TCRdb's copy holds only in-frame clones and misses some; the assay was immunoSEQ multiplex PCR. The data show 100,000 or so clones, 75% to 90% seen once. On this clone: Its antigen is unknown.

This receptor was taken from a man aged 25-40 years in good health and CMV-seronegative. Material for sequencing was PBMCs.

The CDR3 bases are TGTGCCAGCGGGCGAGATCGTCAAGAGACCCAGTACTTC. This encodes CASGRDRQETQYF. The rearrangement uses TRBV2 and TRBJ2-5; D remains ambiguous. Trimming pared 8 bases from V and 2 bases from J, leaving 12 bases between. CDR3 length equals 13 residues. Germline V CDR1 and CDR2: SNHLY, FYNNEI. The full variable domain, in which reference TRBV2 and TRBJ2-5 provide the parts outside the CDR3, is EPEVTQTPSHQVTQMGQEVILRCVPISNHLYFYWYRQILGQKVEFLVSFYNNEISEKSEIFDDQFSVERPDGSNFTLKIRSTKLEDSAMYFCASGRDRQETQYFGPGTRLLVL.